A single sample gave rise to the 32 T cell receptor beta chains below, sequenced in a study of blood T cell repertoires in COVID-19. Clones were sequenced by immunoSEQ multiplex PCR, and TCRdb holds only the in-frame ones, with some missing. Seen here are roughly 80,000 clones, around 88% observed once, and the top ten hold 6% to 7.5%. The sequenced sample was peripheral blood. The receptors were gathered from an elderly woman with acute or convalescent COVID-19.

This clone has only a few counts. The V and J genes are TRBV6-6 and TRBJ2-2; 14 positions match TRBD2. There are 17 residues in the CDR3. V lost 5 bases, J lost 7 bases, and 9 bases stayed unmatched. The germline V gene has CDR1 MNHNY and CDR2 SVGAGI (reference sequence). The CDR3 coding sequence is TGTGCCAGCAGTCGGCCGACTAGCGGGAGGGGCATCGGGGAGCTGTTTTTT. Residues: CASSRPTSGRGIGELFF.

The rearrangement uses TRBV7-2 and TRBJ2-5; 7 positions match TRBD2. Germline V gene lookup returns CDR1 SGHTA and CDR2 FQGNSA. This CDR3 comprises 15 residues. With 5 bases clipped from V and 4 bases from J, the junction kept 10 bases outside the gene matches. Written as DNA, the CDR3 is TGTGCCAGCAGCCACGGGGGGACCACGGGAGAGACCCAGTACTTC. Protein sequence: CASSHGGTTGETQYF.

This clone was detected once. This chain connects TRBV29-1 to TRBJ1-4; possibly TRBD1 for D (6 bases). Trimming stripped 4 bases from V and 8 bases from J, with 14 bases between. The germline CDR1 and CDR2 sequences are SQVTM and ANQGSEA. The CDR3 has 13 amino acids. The CDR3 DNA follows: TGCAGCGTTGGGGACACCCGAAGGGAAAAACTGTTTTTT. Residues: CSVGDTRREKLFF. Looking up the rest from reference TRBV29-1 and TRBJ1-4 gives the full variable domain: SAVISQKPSRDICQRGTSLTIQCQVDSQVTMMFWYRQQPGQSLTLIATANQGSEATYESGFVIDKFPISRPNLTFSTLTVSNMSPEDSSIYLCSVGDTRREKLFFGSGTQLSVL.

This chain joins TRBV7-3 and TRBJ2-2, with TRBD1 matching 7 bases. This CDR3 comprises 16 residues. Germline-derived CDR1 and CDR2 are SGHTA and FQGTGA. V shed 6 bases and J 0 bases; nucleotides not matched to a gene: 7. The chain's CDR3 is CASRPPGQSNTGELFF. In DNA form, the CDR3 reads TGTGCCAGCAGGCCTCCGGGACAGTCGAACACCGGGGAGCTGTTTTTT.

This chain links TRBV6-1 with TRBJ2-2; D perhaps matches TRBD1 (6 bases). CDR1 is MNHNS, CDR2 SASEGT, per germline. Trimming removed 1 base at V and 7 bases at J, with 10 bases between. The CDR3 consists of 14 residues. The CDR3 reads CASSEGGRIGELFF. The CDR3 nucleotides read TGTGCCAGCAGTGAAGGGGGGCGGATCGGGGAGCTGTTTTTT.

This sequence joins TRBV20-1 and TRBJ1-2; D is undetermined. CDR3 size: 11 residues. V was trimmed by 4 bases and J by 5 bases, leaving 8 bases between them. In germline, CDR1 is DFQATT, CDR2 SNEGSKA (reference sequence). CDR3 sequence reads: CSAIPQYGYTF. CDR3 bases: TGCAGTGCTATACCCCAGTATGGCTACACCTTC.

This chain uses TRBV9 with TRBJ2-6; no clear D. The CDR3 totals 15 residues. Germline values: CDR1 SGDLS, CDR2 YYNGEE. Trimming left V 0 bases short and J 0 bases short, with 4 bases between. The CDR3 protein is CASSVVGSGANVLTF. DNA for the CDR3: TGTGCCAGCAGCGTAGTCGGCTCTGGGGCCAACGTCCTGACTTTC. The full variable domain, its missing parts supplied by reference TRBV9 and TRBJ2-6, is DSGVTQTPKHLITATGQRVTLRCSPRSGDLSVYWYQQSLDQGLQFLIQYYNGEERAKGNILERFSAQQFPDLHSELNLSSLELGDSALYFCASSVVGSGANVLTFGAGSRLTVL.

The gene calls are TRBV18 and TRBJ2-1; 7 nucleotides agree with TRBD1. There are 13 residues in the CDR3. After removal of 3 bases from V and 13 bases from J, the junction contained 9 bases not matched to a gene. Germline V CDR1 and CDR2: KGHSH, LQKENI. Written as DNA, the CDR3 is TGTGCCAGCTCACCCGCCCGGGACAGACTCCAGTTCTTC. It yields the protein CASSPARDRLQFF.

The rearrangement joins TRBV12-3 or TRBV12-4 to TRBJ1-1, with unresolved D. V shed 3 bases and J shed 8 bases, with 13 bases lying between them. This CDR3 is built from 13 residues. CDR3 nucleotides: TGTGCCAGCAGTTTCGAACACTCCAGGGAAGCTTTCTTT. Amino acid sequence: CASSFEHSREAFF.

This clone has more than one count but fewer than ten. The gene calls are TRBV7-9 and TRBJ2-7; D possibly corresponds to TRBD1 (6 bases). Germline CDR1 reads SEHNR; CDR2 reads FQNEAQ (reference sequence). V lost 11 bases and J lost 0, with 11 bases in between. This CDR3 has 12 amino acids. CDR3 loop: CASRGDSYEQYF. The CDR3 nucleotides read TGTGCCTCCAGGGGCGACTCCTACGAGCAGTACTTC.

The chain has TRBV5-1 and TRBJ2-1, with 10 positions matching TRBD2. Germline lookup yields CDR1 SGHRS and CDR2 YFSETQ. The V and J ends lost 7 bases and 7 bases, in that order; junction bases with no gene match: 11. CDR3 size: 15 residues. The CDR3 bases are TGCGCCAGCGCCCCTATAGCGGGGGGTGGGAATGAGCAGTTCTTC. It is translated as CASAPIAGGGNEQFF.

V and J are TRBV6-6 and TRBJ2-3; D unresolved. Looked up from germline, CDR1 is MNHNY and CDR2 is SVGAGI (reference sequence). The CDR3 totals 14 residues. Trimming shortened V by 5 bases and J by 1 base, and 10 bases separated the two germline ends. In DNA, the CDR3 is TGTGCCAGCAGTCCACAAGGAGGCACAGATACGCAGTATTTT. Translated: CASSPQGGTDTQYF.

This chain links TRBV4-1 with TRBJ1-5, with a possible D match to TRBD1 (6 bases). V was shortened by 2 bases and J by 2 bases, with 22 bases between the two germline ends. Germline lookup yields CDR1 MGHRA and CDR2 YSYEKL. There are 19 residues in the CDR3. CDR3 nucleotides: TGCGCCAGCAGCCAAATCCGCGATCCGGGGGGCGCACGCAATCAGCCCCAGCATTTT. This sequence encodes CASSQIRDPGGARNQPQHF.

This clone was counted once. The chain uses TRBV30 and TRBJ1-6; perhaps TRBD1 as D (5 bases). The V and J ends lost 0 bases and 1 base respectively, with 13 bases between them. The length of the CDR3 is 17 residues. Germline V gene lookup returns CDR1 GTSNPN and CDR2 SVGIG (reference sequence). The CDR3 spells CAWSVSGGRSYNSPLHF. CDR3 in DNA: TGTGCCTGGAGTGTTTCGGGGGGTCGGTCCTATAATTCACCCCTCCACTTT.

This chain connects TRBV24-1 to TRBJ2-2; 10 nucleotides match TRBD2. This CDR3 has 17 amino acids. Germline V lookup: CDR1 KGHDR, CDR2 SFDVKD. Unmatched junction bases numbered 3, after V lost 3 bases and J lost 0 bases. The CDR3 loop is CATSDTGLAANTGELFF. The CDR3 nucleotides are TGTGCCACCAGTGATACCGGACTAGCGGCGAACACCGGGGAGCTGTTTTTT.

The chain carries TRBV5-1 and TRBJ2-5; TRBD1 matches 7 bases. This CDR3 region has 13 residues. Per germline, CDR1 SGHRS and CDR2 YFSETQ. V gave up 4 bases and J gave up 5 bases; unmatched junction bases: 5. The CDR3 is CASSPDRAETQYF. For the CDR3, the DNA is TGCGCCAGCAGCCCTGACAGGGCTGAGACCCAGTACTTC.

The V and J genes are TRBV30 and TRBJ2-1, with TRBD2 matching 10 bases. Germline CDR1 and CDR2: GTSNPN and SVGIG (reference sequence). This CDR3 region has 14 residues. V shed 4 bases, J shed 6 bases, and the junction held 6 bases outside the gene matches. The CDR3 is CAWNAVAGGNEQFF. CDR3 coding DNA: TGTGCCTGGAATGCGGTAGCGGGAGGCAATGAGCAGTTCTTC.

V usage is TRBV18 and J usage is TRBJ2-2; the D gene is possibly TRBD1 (6 bases). CDR3 length: 13 amino acids. Germline V CDR1 and CDR2: KGHSH, LQKENI. Trimming shortened V by 2 bases and J by 8 bases, and 9 bases separated the two germline ends. The CDR3 nucleotides are TGTGCCAGCTCACCAGATGGGACAGGGGAGCTGTTTTTT. Its translation: CASSPDGTGELFF.

The rearrangement uses TRBV7-2 and TRBJ2-7, with 9 bases that match TRBD1. In germline, CDR1 is SGHTA, CDR2 FQGNSA. V was pared by 5 bases and J by 4 bases, with 9 bases of the junction left unmatched. The CDR3 sequence is 15 residues long. Here the CDR3 DNA reads TGTGCCAGCAGCCCAACCCCGGGACAGGGTTACGAGCAGTACTTC. It translates to CASSPTPGQGYEQYF.

The V gene is TRBV30, the J gene TRBJ2-5; D is undetermined. V lost 0 bases to trimming and J lost 5 bases, with 4 bases between them. This CDR3 comprises 11 residues. Germline values: CDR1 GTSNPN, CDR2 SVGIG (reference sequence). As DNA, the CDR3 is TGTGCCTGGAGTGTACGGGAGACCCAGTACTTC. It is translated as CAWSVRETQYF. Combining the CDR3 with reference TRBV30 and TRBJ2-5 gives the whole variable domain SQTIHQWPATLVQPVGSPLSLECTVEGTSNPNLYWYRQAAGRGLQLLFYSVGIGQISSEVPQNLSASRPQDRQFILSSKKLLLSDSGFYLCAWSVRETQYFGPGTRLLVL.

This rearrangement joins TRBV19 to TRBJ1-6; no clear D gene. The CDR3 is made up of 16 amino acids. Germline CDR1 LNHDA, CDR2 SQIVND (reference sequence). Trimming stripped 5 bases from V and 0 bases from J, with 11 bases between. CDR3 coding DNA: TGTGCCAGTAGTGAGGGATTGAGCTCCTATAATTCACCCCTCCACTTT. Its translation: CASSEGLSSYNSPLHF.

The rearrangement links TRBV19 to TRBJ1-3, with 7 bases identical to TRBD1. The CDR3 extends over 14 amino acids. J gave up 2 bases and V 6 bases, and 4 bases lay outside the gene matches. Looked up from germline, CDR1 is LNHDA and CDR2 is SQIVND (reference sequence). The CDR3 here is CASSTQGAGNTIYF. The CDR3 DNA reads as TGTGCCAGTAGCACCCAGGGGGCTGGAAACACCATATATTTT.

The chain combines TRBV7-2 with TRBJ2-1, with D maybe TRBD1 (6 bases). V lost 1 base, J lost 3 bases, and 13 bases lay in between. Germline lookup yields CDR1 SGHTA and CDR2 FQGNSA. The CDR3 covers 16 residues. The CDR3 sequence is CASSLVGRGSYNEQFF. CDR3 sequence (DNA): TGTGCCAGCAGCTTAGTGGGCAGGGGTAGCTACAATGAGCAGTTCTTC.

J is TRBJ1-6 and V is TRBV9; TRBD1 matches at 9 bases. The germline gives CDR1 SGDLS, CDR2 YYNGEE. CDR3 length: 13 residues. After removal of 5 bases from V and 10 bases from J, the junction contained 4 bases not matched to a gene. CDR3 residues: CASRTGGESPLHF. The CDR3 DNA reads TGTGCCAGCAGGACAGGGGGAGAATCACCCCTCCACTTT.

Remarks on this clone: Other nucleotide sequences from this sample produce the same CDR3. This chain joins TRBV5-1 and TRBJ1-1; no clear D gene. This CDR3 spans 14 amino acids. Per the germline V gene, CDR1 is SGHRS and CDR2 is YFSETQ. V gave up 0 bases and J gave up 1 base, with 7 bases separating them. The CDR3 DNA is TGCGCCAGCAGCTTGGACGGGAGGAACACTGAAGCTTTCTTT. Translating it yields CASSLDGRNTEAFF.

The chain joins TRBV3-1 (or the pseudogene TRBV3-2) to TRBJ1-4; 7 bases align to TRBD1. Trimming at V came to 3 bases and at J to 8 bases, leaving 9 bases not matched to a gene. Germline V gene sequence: CDR1 LGHDT, CDR2 YNNKEL (reference sequence). The CDR3 spans 15 residues. CDR3 sequence reads: CASSQRQGAGEKLFF. CDR3 bases: TGTGCCAGCAGCCAGAGACAGGGCGCAGGGGAAAAACTGTTTTTT.

This sequence joins TRBV19 and TRBJ1-2; D uncertain. This CDR3 has 10 amino acids. Germline lookup yields CDR1 LNHDA and CDR2 SQIVND (reference sequence). Trimming cost V 9 bases and J 5 bases, with 7 bases left between them. The CDR3: CASRYYGYTF. The DNA of the CDR3 is TGTGCCAGCAGATATTATGGCTACACCTTC.

The J gene is TRBJ2-5, the V gene TRBV25-1; D might be TRBD1 (5 bases). The germline gives CDR1 MGHDK, CDR2 SYGVNS. Trimming removed 1 base at V and 4 bases at J, with 13 bases between. The CDR3 runs 15 residues. The CDR3: CASSESYQGGETQYF. The CDR3 nucleotides read TGTGCCAGCAGTGAATCGTATCAGGGTGGAGAGACCCAGTACTTC.

This chain uses TRBV30 with TRBJ1-2; TRBD1 is a possible D gene (5 bases). V lost 2 bases and J 8 bases, leaving 15 bases between the germline ends. Germline CDR1 and CDR2: GTSNPN and SVGIG (reference sequence). The CDR3 has 13 residues. The CDR3 DNA follows: TGTGCCTGGAGTAAGCAGGGTGGTCGGGGCTACACCTTC. Encoded protein: CAWSKQGGRGYTF.

This chain joins TRBV19 and TRBJ1-3; D unclear. The CDR3 runs 16 residues. The germline CDR1 and CDR2 sequences are LNHDA and SQIVND (reference sequence). V gave up 6 bases and J gave up 0 bases, with 15 bases separating them. The CDR3 protein is CASSYPEAGSGNTIYF. In DNA form, the CDR3 reads TGTGCCAGTAGCTACCCTGAGGCTGGCTCTGGAAACACCATATATTTT.

V usage is TRBV6-6 and J usage is TRBJ2-2; 9 nucleotides match TRBD2. Germline CDR1 reads MNHNY; CDR2 reads SVGAGI (reference sequence). The junction had 12 bases not matched to a gene; V was cut back by 5 bases and J by 5 bases. This CDR3 comprises 17 residues. The CDR3 DNA sequence: TGTGCCAGCAGTCTCTATGCCCTAGCGGGATCGACCGGGGAGCTGTTTTTT. Its translation is CASSLYALAGSTGELFF.

The table lists this clone with a count of one. The chain employs TRBV11-1 and TRBJ1-1; D is uncertain. CDR1 is SGHAT and CDR2 is FQDESV in the germline V gene (reference sequence). CDR3 length: 16 amino acids. V was trimmed by 2 bases and J by 0 bases, leaving 13 bases between them. The CDR3 spells CASSLSREVLNTEAFF. The DNA for the CDR3 is TGTGCCAGCAGCTTATCTCGGGAAGTGCTGAACACTGAAGCTTTCTTT. The full variable domain, rest sourced from reference TRBV11-1 and TRBJ1-1, is EAEVAQSPRYKITEKSQAVAFWCDPISGHATLYWYRQILGQGPELLVQFQDESVVDDSQLPKDRFSAERLKGVDSTLKIQPAELGDSAMYLCASSLSREVLNTEAFFGQGTRLTVV.